The 19 T cell receptor beta chains given below trace back to one sample, sequenced in a study of T cell responses to AZD1222 COVID-19 vaccine. TCRdb keeps only in-frame clones here, not all; method: immunoSEQ multiplex PCR. Of about 48,000 clones listed, approximately 83% are singletons. Specimen: peripheral blood, collected 28 days after the second AZD1222 dose. The source is an adult who received the AZD1222 COVID-19 vaccine.

The chain has TRBV5-1 and TRBJ2-5; maybe TRBD2 (6 bases). There are 15 residues in the CDR3. Trimming took off 0 bases at V and 5 bases at J, with 14 bases between the two ends. Germline values: CDR1 SGHRS, CDR2 YFSETQ. CDR3 sequence: CASSLAGGVYETQYF. The CDR3 coding sequence is TGCGCCAGCAGCTTGGCCGGAGGGGTGTATGAGACCCAGTACTTC.

V usage is TRBV28 and J usage is TRBJ1-2; 8 nucleotides match TRBD1. Per germline, CDR1 MDHEN and CDR2 SYDVKM. The V gene end was trimmed by 6 bases and the J gene end by 3 bases; junction bases not matched to a gene: 6. The CDR3 spans 14 residues. The CDR3 sequence is CASSPADRDYGYTF. As DNA, the CDR3 is TGTGCCAGCAGCCCAGCGGACAGGGACTATGGCTACACCTTC.

The chain links TRBV5-6 to TRBJ2-7; D not certain. Germline V gene sequence: CDR1 SGHDT, CDR2 YYEEEE. The CDR3 runs to 14 residues. V dropped 4 bases and J dropped 3 bases, with 14 bases sitting between them. Written as DNA, the CDR3 is TGTGCCAGCAGCCCCAAGGGCCCGTACTACGAGCAGTACTTC. Amino acids: CASSPKGPYYEQYF.

The J gene is TRBJ2-2, the V gene TRBV7-9; D is undetermined. V was pared by 6 bases and J by 5 bases, with 7 bases between. Germline CDR1 SEHNR, CDR2 FQNEAQ (reference sequence). The CDR3 is made up of 12 amino acids. In DNA form, the CDR3 reads TGTGCCAGCAGGGAGCTAACCGGGGAGCTGTTTTTT. Translating it yields CASRELTGELFF. The full variable domain, with the rest looked up from reference TRBV7-9 and TRBJ2-2, is DTGVSQNPRHKITKRGQNVTFRCDPISEHNRLYWYRQTLGQGPEFLTYFQNEAQLEKSRLLSDRFSAERPKGSFSTLEIQRTEQGDSAMYLCASRELTGELFFGEGSRLTVL.

The chain employs TRBV11-2 and TRBJ2-2; TRBD2 agrees at 12 bases. The ends lost 0 bases at V and 7 bases at J; junction bases unmatched: 3. Germline assignment: CDR1 SGHAT and CDR2 FQNNGV. The CDR3 covers 16 residues. The CDR3 coding sequence is TGTGCCAGCAGCTTAGAGCTAGCGGGAGGGTTCGGGGAGCTGTTTTTT. It encodes CASSLELAGGFGELFF.

The chain has TRBV12-5 and TRBJ1-4; a weak D match, TRBD1 (5 bases). With 4 bases removed from V and 1 base from J, the gap between germline ends came to 13 bases. There are 16 residues in the CDR3. The germline CDR1 and CDR2 sequences are LGHNT and FRNRAP. The CDR3 DNA follows: TGTGCTAGTGGTTCCGCGGGGCGCAGAACTAATGAAAAACTGTTTTTT. It is translated as CASGSAGRRTNEKLFF.

This chain joins TRBV28 and TRBJ2-1; 11 positions match TRBD2. The CDR3 loop spans 14 amino acids. After removal of 6 bases from V and 4 bases from J, the junction contained 2 bases not matched to a gene. Per germline, CDR1 MDHEN and CDR2 SYDVKM. The CDR3 spells CASRPSGRYNEQFF. In DNA, the CDR3 is TGTGCCAGCAGGCCTAGCGGGAGGTACAATGAGCAGTTCTTC.

V usage is TRBV1 and J usage is TRBJ1-5. TRBV1 is classified as a pseudogene. The CDR3 extends over 15 amino acids. The CDR3 nucleotides read TGCACCAGCAGCCAAGTAGAGGAAGTCAATCAGCCCCAGCATTTT. Translating it yields CTSSQVEEVNQPQHF.

The chain has TRBV5-1 and TRBJ2-3, with 7 bases fitting TRBD1. The CDR3 extends over 15 amino acids. V was clipped by 1 base and J by 4 bases; unmatched bases: 6. Per the germline V gene, CDR1 is SGHRS and CDR2 is YFSETQ. CDR3 DNA: TGCGCCAGCAGCTTGCACAGGGGACCGTCAGATACGCAGTATTTT. Encoded protein: CASSLHRGPSDTQYF.

J is TRBJ2-7 and V is TRBV28; D tentatively fits TRBD1 or TRBD2 (5 bases each). Germline lookup yields CDR1 MDHEN and CDR2 SYDVKM. Trimming removed 2 bases at V and 3 bases at J, with 14 bases between. CDR3 length: 15 amino acids. CDR3 protein: CASSLEWDPRYEQYF. In nucleotides, the CDR3 is TGTGCCAGCAGTTTAGAGTGGGACCCCCGCTACGAGCAGTACTTC. Together with reference TRBV28 and TRBJ2-7, the CDR3 gives the full variable domain: DVKVTQSSRYLVKRTGEKVFLECVQDMDHENMFWYRQDPGLGLRLIYFSYDVKMKEKGDIPEGYSVSREKKERFSLILESASTNQTSMYLCASSLEWDPRYEQYFGPGTRLTVT.

This clone was recorded only once. This sequence joins TRBV6-5 and TRBJ1-1; D call uncertain. CDR3 size: 11 residues. Germline CDR1 MNHEY, CDR2 SVGAGI. Trimming cost V 2 bases and J 9 bases, with 7 bases left between them. The CDR3 protein is CASSYQRQAFF. In nucleotides, the CDR3 is TGTGCCAGCAGTTACCAGCGCCAAGCTTTCTTT.

The chain carries TRBV7-2 and TRBJ1-2; D gene uncertain. V was shortened by 1 base and J by 2 bases, with 8 bases between the two germline ends. The CDR3 runs 14 residues. Germline values: CDR1 SGHTA, CDR2 FQGNSA. The CDR3, as DNA: TGTGCCAGCAGCTTAGGCAACCAAAACTATGGCTACACCTTC. Encoded protein: CASSLGNQNYGYTF.

V gene TRBV5-1 combines with J gene TRBJ1-2, with a tentative D call TRBD1 (6 bases). Germline V gene data show CDR1 as SGHRS and CDR2 as YFSETQ. The CDR3 is made up of 15 amino acids. V dropped 3 bases and J dropped 5 bases, with 17 bases sitting between them. Here the CDR3 reads CASSSGGAWVYGYTF. Written as DNA, the CDR3 is TGCGCCAGCAGCTCCGGGGGCGCTTGGGTATATGGCTACACCTTC. Variable domain in full (rest from reference TRBV5-1 and TRBJ1-2): KAGVTQTPRYLIKTRGQQVTLSCSPISGHRSVSWYQQTPGQGLQFLFEYFSETQRNKGNFPGRFSGRQFSNSRSEMNVSTLELGDSALYLCASSSGGAWVYGYTFGSGTRLTVV.

This clone was observed a few times. The chain joins TRBV7-8 to TRBJ2-1, with 13 bases lining up with TRBD2. This CDR3 has 16 residues. J was trimmed by 9 bases and V by 5 bases; bases with no gene match: 10. Germline CDR1 and CDR2: SGHVS and FQNEAQ. CDR3 in amino acids: CASSISGLAGIREQFF. The CDR3 DNA is TGTGCCAGCAGCATATCGGGACTAGCGGGGATTCGTGAGCAGTTCTTC. The variable domain in full, with the rest retrieved from reference TRBV7-8 and TRBJ2-1, is GAGVSQSPRYKVAKRGQDVALRCDPISGHVSLFWYQQALGQGPEFLTYFQNEAQLDKSGLPSDRFFAERPEGSVSTLKIQRTQQEDSAVYLCASSISGLAGIREQFFGPGTRLTVL.

The V and J genes are TRBV28 and TRBJ2-4; D could derive from TRBD1 or TRBD2 (6 bases each). Between the trimmed V and J ends, which lost 6 bases and 7 bases, there was a span of 19 bases. The germline V gene has CDR1 MDHEN and CDR2 SYDVKM. There are 15 residues in the CDR3. Here the CDR3 reads CASSPSGGRVNIQYF. The CDR3 DNA is TGTGCCAGCAGCCCCTCCGGGGGCAGGGTTAACATTCAGTACTTC.

The V call is TRBV19, the J call TRBJ1-2, with D possibly TRBD1 on 6 matching bases. Per germline, CDR1 LNHDA and CDR2 SQIVND (reference sequence). This CDR3 is 12 amino acids long. V was clipped by 3 bases and J by 7 bases, with 9 bases between them. CDR3 in amino acids: CASSIQGRGYTF. In nucleotides, the CDR3 is TGTGCCAGTAGTATCCAGGGGCGTGGCTACACCTTC.

This chain uses TRBV28 with TRBJ2-7, with a weak D call TRBD2 (6 bases). The CDR3 is 14 residues long. V gave up 5 bases and J gave up 5 bases, with 16 bases separating them. Germline CDR1 MDHEN, CDR2 SYDVKM. The CDR3 loop reads CASSLSGELDEQYF. In DNA, the CDR3 is TGTGCCAGCAGTCTGTCGGGGGAGTTAGACGAGCAGTACTTC.

The chain couples TRBV7-9 to TRBJ2-1; D not certain. This CDR3 has 15 residues. Trimming left V 4 bases short and J 1 base short, with 11 bases between. The germline V gene encodes CDR1 SEHNR and CDR2 FQNEAQ (reference sequence). The CDR3 loop reads CASSSRTESYNEQFF. The CDR3 bases are TGTGCCAGCAGCTCGAGGACGGAATCCTACAATGAGCAGTTCTTC.

The rearrangement links TRBV12-1 to TRBJ1-5. TRBV12-1 counts as a pseudogene. The CDR3 sequence is 18 residues long. CDR3 sequence reads: CASSLEPGAGVRNQPQHF. Here the CDR3 DNA reads TGTGCCAGCAGCCTTGAGCCGGGGGCGGGGGTTCGCAATCAGCCCCAGCATTTT.